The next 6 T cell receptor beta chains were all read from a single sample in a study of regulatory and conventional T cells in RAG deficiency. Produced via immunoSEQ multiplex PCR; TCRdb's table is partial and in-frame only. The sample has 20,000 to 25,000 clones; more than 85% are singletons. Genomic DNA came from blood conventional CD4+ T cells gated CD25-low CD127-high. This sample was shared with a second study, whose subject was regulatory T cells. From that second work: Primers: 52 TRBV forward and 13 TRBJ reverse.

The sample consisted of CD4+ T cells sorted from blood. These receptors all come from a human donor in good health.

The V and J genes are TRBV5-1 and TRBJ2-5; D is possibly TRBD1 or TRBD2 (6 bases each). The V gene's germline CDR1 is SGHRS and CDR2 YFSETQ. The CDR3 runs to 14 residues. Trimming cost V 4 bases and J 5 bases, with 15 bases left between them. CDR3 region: CASSEGHRGETQYF. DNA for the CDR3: TGCGCCAGCAGCGAGGGACATCGGGGGGAGACCCAGTACTTC.

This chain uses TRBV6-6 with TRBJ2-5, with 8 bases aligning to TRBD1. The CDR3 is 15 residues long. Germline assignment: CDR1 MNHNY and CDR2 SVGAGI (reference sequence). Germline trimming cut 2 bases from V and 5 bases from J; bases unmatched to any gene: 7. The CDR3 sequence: CASSYPLTGGETQYF. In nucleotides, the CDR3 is TGTGCCAGCAGTTACCCCCTTACAGGGGGGGAGACCCAGTACTTC.

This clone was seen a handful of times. CDR3 amino acids: CASSLYRVRLYF. For the CDR3, the DNA is TGTGCCAGCAGTTTATACCGGGTTCGATTGTACTTC. The genes are TRBV27 and TRBJ2-4; D not certain. The CDR3 has 12 amino acids. Germline assignment: CDR1 MNHEY and CDR2 SMNVEV (reference sequence). V dropped 1 base and J dropped 15 bases, with 13 bases sitting between them.

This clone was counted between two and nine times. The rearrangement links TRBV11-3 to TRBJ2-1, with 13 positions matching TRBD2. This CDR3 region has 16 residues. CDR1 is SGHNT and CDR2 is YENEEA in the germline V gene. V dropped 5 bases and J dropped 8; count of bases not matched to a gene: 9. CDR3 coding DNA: TGTGCCAGCAGCCAAACCGGGACTAGCGGGAATGATGAGCAGTTCTTC. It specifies CASSQTGTSGNDEQFF. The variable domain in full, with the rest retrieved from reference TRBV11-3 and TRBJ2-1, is EAGVVQSPRYKIIEKKQPVAFWCNPISGHNTLYWYLQNLGQGPELLIRYENEEAVDDSQLPKDRFSAERLKGVDSTLKIQPAELGDSAVYLCASSQTGTSGNDEQFFGPGTRLTVL.

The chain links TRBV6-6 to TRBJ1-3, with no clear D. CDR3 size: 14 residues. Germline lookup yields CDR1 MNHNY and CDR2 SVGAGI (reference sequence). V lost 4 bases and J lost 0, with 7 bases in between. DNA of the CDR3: TGTGCCAGCAGTTCGATACTCTCTGGAAACACCATATATTTT. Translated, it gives CASSSILSGNTIYF.

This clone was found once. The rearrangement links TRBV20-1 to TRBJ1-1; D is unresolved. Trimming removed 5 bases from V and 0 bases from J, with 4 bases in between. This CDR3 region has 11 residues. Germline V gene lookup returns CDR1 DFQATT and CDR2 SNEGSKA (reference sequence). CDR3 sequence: CSAHLNTEAFF. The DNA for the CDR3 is TGCAGTGCTCATCTGAACACTGAAGCTTTCTTT.